The 26 T cell receptor beta chains given below trace back to one sample, sequenced in a study of T cell responses to AZD1222 COVID-19 vaccine. This table comes from immunoSEQ multiplex PCR, and its TCRdb copy is limited to in-frame clones, with some not included. The data show some 100,000 clones, 80% to 95% seen once. This specimen was peripheral blood, taken on day 0 of AZD1222 vaccination. The receptor source for this set is an adult in good health.

V and J are TRBV16 and TRBJ1-2; 7 nucleotides match TRBD1. J was trimmed by 2 bases and V by 6 bases; bases with no gene match: 6. CDR3 length: 14 amino acids. Per the germline V gene, CDR1 is KGHSY and CDR2 is FQNENV. This CDR3 reads CASRRGQINYGYTF. The CDR3 DNA reads TGTGCCAGCAGGCGGGGACAGATAAACTATGGCTACACCTTC. Drawing the rest from reference TRBV16 and TRBJ1-2, the complete variable domain is GEEVAQTPKHLVRGEGQKAKLYCAPIKGHSYVFWYQQVLKNEFKFLISFQNENVFDETGMPKERFSAKCLPNSPCSLEIQATKLEDSAVYFCASRRGQINYGYTFGSGTRLTVV.

This chain connects TRBV7-3 to TRBJ2-6; D uncertain. This CDR3 region has 16 residues. Germline CDR1 and CDR2: SGHTA and FQGTGA. The V gene lost 2 bases and the J gene lost 0 bases, with 8 bases spanning the gap. CDR3: CASSLYAASGANVLTF. The DNA of the CDR3 is TGTGCCAGCAGCTTATATGCAGCCTCTGGGGCCAACGTCCTGACTTTC.

The CDR3 nucleotides are TGTGCCAGCAGCTTAATGCCTAGCGGGGTTAACACCGGGGAGCTGTTTTTT. Amino acids: CASSLMPSGVNTGELFF. The chain carries TRBV11-2 and TRBJ2-2, with 9 bases lining up with TRBD2. The junction had 6 bases not matched to a gene; V was cut back by 2 bases and J by 2 bases. Germline V gene data show CDR1 as SGHAT and CDR2 as FQNNGV. The CDR3 spans 17 residues.

The chain uses TRBV28 and TRBJ2-7; D might be TRBD1 (8 bases). Germline V gives CDR1 MDHEN, CDR2 SYDVKM. Trimming removed 7 bases at V and 0 bases at J, with 25 bases between. The CDR3 is 18 amino acids. CDR3 region: CASIGGGQASLSSYEQYF. CDR3 sequence (DNA): TGTGCCAGCATTGGGGGGGGACAGGCTTCCCTCAGCTCCTACGAGCAGTACTTC.

The count of this clone is one. V and J are TRBV28 and TRBJ1-4; D unclear. CDR1 and CDR2 (germline): MDHEN, SYDVKM. This CDR3 has 15 amino acids. Deletions cut 8 bases from V and 7 bases from J, with 20 bases between. In DNA, the CDR3 is TGTGCCAGCTCCCCGCCCGGCGGTTTGGGTGAAAAACTGTTTTTT. Translating gives CASSPPGGLGEKLFF.

The V gene is TRBV18, the J gene TRBJ2-7; TRBD2 is a possible D gene (5 bases). The germline V gene encodes CDR1 KGHSH and CDR2 LQKENI. Between the trimmed V and J ends, which lost 5 bases and 2 bases, there was a span of 16 bases. The CDR3 runs to 15 residues. This CDR3 reads CASSGRPAETYEQYF. CDR3 bases: TGTGCCAGCTCAGGCCGTCCAGCGGAGACCTACGAGCAGTACTTC. Filled out from reference TRBV18 and TRBJ2-7, the complete variable domain reads NAGVMQNPRHLVRRRGQEARLRCSPMKGHSHVYWYRQLPEEGLKFMVYLQKENIIDESGMPKERFSAEFPKEGPSILRIQQVVRGDSAAYFCASSGRPAETYEQYFGPGTRLTVT.

CDR3 sequence reads: CASSPGQGMGYGYTF. For the CDR3, the DNA is TGTGCCAGCAGTCCCGGACAGGGAATGGGCTATGGCTACACCTTC. The V and J genes are TRBV28 and TRBJ1-2; 8 positions agree with TRBD1. This CDR3 is built from 15 residues. V lost 5 bases, J lost 4 bases, and 9 bases stayed unmatched. From germline, CDR1 is MDHEN and CDR2 SYDVKM.

The chain employs TRBV6-5 and TRBJ2-7; D is unclear. The V gene's germline CDR1 is MNHEY and CDR2 SVGAGI. With 7 bases removed from V and 2 bases from J, the gap between germline ends came to 6 bases. This CDR3 spans 11 amino acids. DNA of the CDR3: TGTGCCAGCACCGATCCCTACGAGCAGTACTTC. It encodes CASTDPYEQYF.

The chain joins TRBV11-2 to TRBJ1-6; perhaps TRBD1 as D (6 bases). V dropped 5 bases and J dropped 8 bases, with 16 bases sitting between them. Germline assignment: CDR1 SGHAT and CDR2 FQNNGV. This CDR3 comprises 15 residues. The CDR3 sequence: CASSLSGQLHSPLHF. CDR3 coding DNA: TGTGCCAGCAGCCTCTCCGGACAGTTGCATTCACCCCTCCACTTT.

V and J are TRBV7-2 and TRBJ1-1; D gene uncertain. CDR1 and CDR2 (germline): SGHTA, FQGNSA. Deletions cut 3 bases from V and 1 base from J, with 6 bases between. There are 13 residues in the CDR3. Here the CDR3 DNA reads TGTGCCAGCAGCTTGTCAGGGAACACTGAAGCTTTCTTT. Translation gives CASSLSGNTEAFF. Variable domain in full (rest from reference TRBV7-2 and TRBJ1-1): GAGVSQSPSNKVTEKGKDVELRCDPISGHTALYWYRQSLGQGLEFLIYFQGNSAPDKSGLPSDRFSAERTGGSVSTLTIQRTQQEDSAVYLCASSLSGNTEAFFGQGTRLTVV.

The J gene is TRBJ2-1, the V gene TRBV7-2; the D is unclear. Germline CDR1 and CDR2: SGHTA and FQGNSA. CDR3 size: 12 residues. The V end lost 1 base, the J end lost 8 bases, and 6 bases lay between the germline ends. CDR3 nucleotide sequence: TGTGCCAGCAGCTTAGTATTGTATGAGCAGTTCTTC. It is translated as CASSLVLYEQFF.

The chain couples TRBV24-1 to TRBJ2-1, with unresolved D. V was cut by 0 bases and J by 6 bases, with 11 bases left in between. There are 15 residues in the CDR3. Germline V gives CDR1 KGHDR, CDR2 SFDVKD. CDR3 nucleotide sequence: TGTGCCACCAGTGATTTGGGGGTCGGGTCCAATGAGCAGTTCTTC. This gives the protein CATSDLGVGSNEQFF.

The CDR3 here is CASSQSEDMSNQPQHF. The CDR3, as DNA: TGCGCCAGCAGTCAATCGGAGGACATGAGCAATCAGCCCCAGCATTTT. V gene TRBV23-1 combines with J gene TRBJ1-5; tentative D call: TRBD1 (5 bases). TRBV23-1 is given ORF status, its function remaining uncertain. The CDR3 spans 16 residues. Trimming removed 0 bases at V and 1 base at J, with 10 bases between.

The chain is built from TRBV7-9 and TRBJ2-4; TRBD1 matches at 8 bases. J lost 8 bases, V lost 4 bases, and 16 bases had no gene match. Germline-derived CDR1 and CDR2 are SEHNR and FQNEAQ (reference sequence). The CDR3 runs 17 residues. CDR3 loop: CASSYPTGAGGWDIQYF. The CDR3 DNA reads TGTGCCAGCAGCTACCCGACGGGGGCAGGGGGCTGGGACATTCAGTACTTC.

The chain has TRBV27 and TRBJ2-1; D is unresolved. Trimming took off 8 bases at V and 4 bases at J, with 15 bases between the two ends. CDR3 length equals 14 residues. Germline V lookup: CDR1 MNHEY, CDR2 SMNVEV (reference sequence). The CDR3 DNA is TGTGCCAGCTGGAGCAACAACTATTACAATGAGCAGTTCTTC. Translating it yields CASWSNNYYNEQFF.

CDR3 DNA sequence: TGTGCCAGCAGCCAGGGCTATGGCTACACCTTC. Translation gives CASSQGYGYTF. The rearrangement links TRBV5-8 to TRBJ1-2; tentatively, D is TRBD1 (5 bases). The germline V and J ends were trimmed by 4 bases and 4 bases, with 5 bases remaining between them. The CDR3 totals 11 residues. CDR1 SGHTS and CDR2 YDEGEE come from the germline V gene.

The chain recombines TRBV30 with TRBJ1-3; weak D call: TRBD1 (5 bases). Germline-derived CDR1 and CDR2 are GTSNPN and SVGIG (reference sequence). The ends were cut back, 2 bases at V and 0 bases at J, with 8 bases in the middle. This CDR3 is 14 amino acids long. The CDR3 here is CAWSQGLSGNTIYF. CDR3 in DNA: TGTGCCTGGAGTCAGGGCCTCTCTGGAAACACCATATATTTT.

The chain couples TRBV30 to TRBJ2-2; D uncertain. V lost 3 bases and J lost 7, with 9 bases in between. This CDR3 is built from 12 residues. Germline CDR1 reads GTSNPN; CDR2 reads SVGIG (reference sequence). This CDR3 reads CAWSAGIGELFF. CDR3 DNA: TGTGCCTGGAGCGCTGGTATCGGGGAGCTGTTTTTT.

The chain has TRBV18 and TRBJ1-1, with D possibly TRBD1 on 6 matching bases. V was pared by 3 bases and J by 0 bases, with 11 bases between. The CDR3 totals 15 residues. Germline V gene data show CDR1 as KGHSH and CDR2 as LQKENI. CDR3 residues: CASSPEQGMNTEAFF. Here the CDR3 DNA reads TGTGCCAGCTCACCCGAACAGGGCATGAACACTGAAGCTTTCTTT.

The CDR3 reads CASSTSLPSGNTIYF. CDR3 in DNA: TGTGCCAGCAGTACTAGTCTTCCCTCTGGAAACACCATATATTTT. The chain joins TRBV2 to TRBJ1-3; no clear D gene. This CDR3 has 15 residues. V shed 5 bases and J shed 0 bases, with 11 bases lying between them. Germline V gene lookup returns CDR1 SNHLY and CDR2 FYNNEI.

This clone has only one observation. The chain links TRBV7-2 to TRBJ2-7; 7 bases align to TRBD2. J gave up 4 bases and V 5 bases, and 8 bases lay outside the gene matches. Per germline, CDR1 SGHTA and CDR2 FQGNSA. The CDR3 covers 14 residues. The CDR3 DNA is TGTGCCAGCAGCCCTAGCGGAGTAGCATACGAGCAGTACTTC. This gives the protein CASSPSGVAYEQYF.

The chain recombines TRBV28 with TRBJ1-1; D is possibly TRBD1 (5 bases). This CDR3 is built from 15 residues. V shed 6 bases and J shed 1 base, with 15 bases lying between them. CDR1 and CDR2 from the germline V gene are MDHEN and SYDVKM. The CDR3 DNA sequence: TGTGCCAGCAGCACCCCTTGGGGGTCGAACACTGAAGCTTTCTTT. Translation: CASSTPWGSNTEAFF.

This clone showed up just once. CDR3 DNA: TGTGCCAGCAGTTTATCGTACCAGACAGATAGTCGGGTCACCATATATTTT. Translation gives CASSLSYQTDSRVTIYF. The chain is built from TRBV28 and TRBJ1-3; D possibly corresponds to TRBD1 (5 bases). The CDR3 contains 17 residues. Germline V lookup: CDR1 MDHEN, CDR2 SYDVKM. V was trimmed by 1 base and J by 9 bases, leaving 22 bases between them.

The V and J genes are TRBV30 and TRBJ1-2; D is possibly TRBD1 (5 bases). This CDR3 is 14 amino acids long. The V end was cut by 8 bases, the J end by 0 bases, with 16 bases between. Germline loops: CDR1 GTSNPN, CDR2 SVGIG (reference sequence). The CDR3 bases are TGTGCCGGCGGCAGTTGGGGGGCTAACTATGGCTACACCTTC. Its protein is CAGGSWGANYGYTF. The full variable domain, in which reference TRBV30 and TRBJ1-2 provide the parts outside the CDR3, is SQTIHQWPATLVQPVGSPLSLECTVEGTSNPNLYWYRQAAGRGLQLLFYSVGIGQISSEVPQNLSASRPQDRQFILSSKKLLLSDSGFYLCAGGSWGANYGYTFGSGTRLTVV.

The chain uses TRBV12-3 or TRBV12-4 and TRBJ2-7; TRBD1 matches 7 bases. J lost 7 bases, V lost 8 bases, and 8 bases had no gene match. There are 12 residues in the CDR3. CDR3 DNA sequence: TGTGCCAGCCGGGACAGAGGTACGGAGCAGTACTTC. Translation: CASRDRGTEQYF.

The DNA for the CDR3 is TGTGCCAGCAGTTCAGACCCGGGGAATGAAAAACTGTTTTTT. It codes for CASSSDPGNEKLFF. This chain uses TRBV9 with TRBJ1-4; D unclear. V lost 5 bases, J lost 5 bases, and 13 bases lay in between. Germline-derived CDR1 and CDR2 are SGDLS and YYNGEE. This CDR3 contains 14 residues.